These 22 T cell receptor beta chains share one sample of origin, sequenced in a study of Ad26.COV2.S vaccination and SARS-CoV-2 variants. Documented treatment: 15 to 20 received Ad26.COV2.S at low or high dose, single or two shots; a few received placebo; per-sample allocation not given. It was on day 63 after the first vaccine or placebo injection that samples were taken. Sequencing was performed with immunoSEQ multiplex PCR; in TCRdb, only in-frame clones are kept and a portion is missing. The top ten clones hold 10% to 15% of a sample with some 480,000 clones, around 88% of them seen once. The sample in question was peripheral blood, obtained in a trial of Ad26.COV2.S vaccine versus placebo. The receptors derive from a person aged 18 to 59 who received the Ad26.COV2.S COVID-19 vaccine or a placebo.

The J gene is TRBJ2-3, the V gene TRBV15; possible D gene TRBD2, 7 bases. Trimming stripped 5 bases from V and 6 bases from J, with 12 bases between. The germline V gene has CDR1 LNHNV and CDR2 YYDKDF (reference sequence). The CDR3 runs 13 residues. The CDR3, as DNA: TGTGCCACCAGCGGGGGGGCCCGGGATACGCAGTATTTT. Protein sequence: CATSGGARDTQYF. Full variable domain (rest looked up from reference TRBV15 and TRBJ2-3): DAMVIQNPRYQVTQFGKPVTLSCSQTLNHNVMYWYQQKSSQAPKLLFHYYDKDFNNEADTPDNFQSRRPNTSFCFLDIRSPGLGDTAMYLCATSGGARDTQYFGPGTRLTVL.

CDR3 protein: CASSPQPPDRVATDTQYF. In DNA, the CDR3 is TGTGCCAGCTCACCCCAACCACCGGACAGGGTAGCGACAGATACGCAGTATTTT. This sequence joins TRBV18 and TRBJ2-3; 8 bases line up with TRBD1. The CDR3 extends over 18 amino acids. The germline gives CDR1 KGHSH, CDR2 LQKENI. The trim removed 3 bases at V and 3 bases at J, leaving 14 bases unmatched.

V gene TRBV27 combines with J gene TRBJ1-3; TRBD1 is a possible D gene (5 bases). Germline CDR1 MNHEY, CDR2 SMNVEV (reference sequence). The CDR3 runs 13 residues. Between the trimmed V and J ends, which lost 5 bases and 4 bases, there was a span of 9 bases. In DNA, the CDR3 is TGTGCCAGCAGTACAGGAAAGGGAAACACCATATATTTT. Its translation is CASSTGKGNTIYF.

This clone has a handful of counts. The chain uses TRBV28 and TRBJ1-2; TRBD1 matches at 7 bases. Looked up from germline, CDR1 is MDHEN and CDR2 is SYDVKM. This CDR3 has 12 residues. The ends lost 8 bases at V and 8 bases at J; junction bases unmatched: 8. The DNA of the CDR3 is TGTGCCAGCCACAGGGGATCTATGGGCTACACCTTC. Amino acids: CASHRGSMGYTF.

This clone turned up a few times. The chain uses TRBV24-1 and TRBJ1-2, with D uncertain. The CDR3 is made up of 14 amino acids. Germline V gene sequence: CDR1 KGHDR, CDR2 SFDVKD. The V gene lost 3 bases and the J gene lost 1 base, with 8 bases spanning the gap. CDR3: CATSDVGNNYGYTF. CDR3 nucleotides: TGTGCCACCAGTGATGTTGGCAATAACTATGGCTACACCTTC.

The chain recombines TRBV30 with TRBJ2-2; D uncertain. The V and J ends lost 2 bases and 4 bases respectively, with 2 bases between them. Germline V gene sequence: CDR1 GTSNPN, CDR2 SVGIG (reference sequence). CDR3 length equals 11 residues. The CDR3: CAWSTTGELFF. The CDR3 DNA follows: TGTGCCTGGAGTACCACCGGGGAGCTGTTTTTT.

V is TRBV9 and J is TRBJ1-4, with D possibly TRBD1 on 5 matching bases. Germline V gene data show CDR1 as SGDLS and CDR2 as YYNGEE. V gave up 4 bases and J gave up 6 bases, with 16 bases separating them. CDR3 length equals 15 residues. The CDR3 region is CASSPRPGLDEKLFF. The CDR3 bases are TGTGCCAGCAGCCCGAGACCGGGACTGGATGAAAAACTGTTTTTT.

The chain combines TRBV30 with TRBJ1-5; D call uncertain. Germline lookup yields CDR1 GTSNPN and CDR2 SVGIG (reference sequence). The germline V and J ends were trimmed by 1 base and 6 bases, with 10 bases remaining between them. The CDR3 has 13 amino acids. CDR3 sequence (DNA): TGTGCCTGGAGTGCTAGGGAAGGTCAGCCCCAGCATTTT. Residues: CAWSAREGQPQHF.

The V gene is TRBV9, the J gene TRBJ2-1; D is possibly TRBD2 (5 bases). CDR1 and CDR2 (germline): SGDLS, YYNGEE. Between the trimmed V and J ends, which lost 0 bases and 0 bases, there was a span of 10 bases. This CDR3 has 16 residues. The CDR3 nucleotides are TGTGCCAGCAGCGTAGGCCAGCGGAGCTCCTACAATGAGCAGTTCTTC. Translating gives CASSVGQRSSYNEQFF.

The V call is TRBV5-4, the J call TRBJ2-2, with TRBD1 matching over 12 bases. V dropped 8 bases and J dropped 0; count of bases not matched to a gene: 11. The germline V gene encodes CDR1 SGHNT and CDR2 YYREEE (reference sequence). The CDR3 extends over 18 amino acids. CDR3 coding DNA: TGTGCCAGTTTCCCGGGACAGGGGGCGCTTTCGAACACCGGGGAGCTGTTTTTT. This codes for CASFPGQGALSNTGELFF.

CDR3 DNA sequence: TGTGCCAGCAGAGGACAGGGGGCGCGCGGAAACACCATATATTTT. It translates to CASRGQGARGNTIYF. The V call is TRBV7-8, the J call TRBJ1-3; 11 bases agree with TRBD1. This CDR3 region has 15 residues. Germline CDR1 SGHVS, CDR2 FQNEAQ. The V gene end was trimmed by 6 bases and the J gene end by 4 bases; junction bases not matched to a gene: 5.

The V and J genes are TRBV29-1 and TRBJ2-1, with TRBD1 matching over 9 bases. After removal of 7 bases from V and 5 bases from J, the junction contained 6 bases not matched to a gene. Germline CDR1 SQVTM, CDR2 ANQGSEA. CDR3 size: 13 residues. The CDR3 region has the DNA TGCAGCGCCCCGGGACAGGGAAACAATGAGCAGTTCTTC. Its translation: CSAPGQGNNEQFF.

The rearrangement links TRBV18 to TRBJ1-5, with D uncertain. From germline, CDR1 is KGHSH and CDR2 LQKENI. The length of the CDR3 is 14 residues. The V end was cut by 1 base, the J end by 5 bases, with 9 bases between. The CDR3 sequence: CASSPRSGDQPQHF. The CDR3 DNA is TGTGCCAGCTCACCACGTTCAGGTGATCAGCCCCAGCATTTT.

V is TRBV5-5 and J is TRBJ2-5; D possibly corresponds to TRBD2 (6 bases). Per the germline V gene, CDR1 is SGHKS and CDR2 is YYEKEE (reference sequence). This CDR3 is 15 amino acids long. V gave up 0 bases and J gave up 2 bases, with 11 bases separating them. DNA of the CDR3: TGTGCCAGCAGCTTGGCCGCGGGACCACAAGAGACCCAGTACTTC. It yields the protein CASSLAAGPQETQYF.

V and J are TRBV3-1 (or the pseudogene TRBV3-2) and TRBJ2-5; D not resolved. The V end lost 4 bases, the J end lost 2 bases, and 20 bases lay between the germline ends. The CDR3 contains 17 residues. The germline CDR1 and CDR2 sequences are LGHDT and YNNKEL (reference sequence). CDR3 nucleotides: TGTGCCAGCAGCCCAGGAGTGGCGGCACTGCGTCAAGAGACCCAGTACTTC. Translated, it gives CASSPGVAALRQETQYF.

The count of this clone is one. The rearrangement uses TRBV5-5 and TRBJ1-5; D gene unclear. Germline-derived CDR1 and CDR2 are SGHKS and YYEKEE (reference sequence). Trimming removed 1 base at V and 6 bases at J, with 14 bases between. The CDR3 spans 15 residues. CDR3 nucleotide sequence: TGTGCCAGCAGCTTGATATCAGAAGTCGGTCAGCCCCAGCATTTT. It is translated as CASSLISEVGQPQHF.

In its sample, this clone was seen a few times. The chain employs TRBV30 and TRBJ2-2; the D is unclear. Per the germline V gene, CDR1 is GTSNPN and CDR2 is SVGIG (reference sequence). V dropped 4 bases and J dropped 4 bases, with 4 bases sitting between them. This CDR3 is 11 amino acids long. The CDR3 reads CAWIRTGELFF. The CDR3 DNA follows: TGTGCCTGGATTCGCACCGGGGAGCTGTTTTTT.

This clone came up once. The CDR3 DNA reads as TGTGCCAGCAGTTTCATTGGAGTTCATCCAGCTTTCTTT. Translation gives CASSFIGVHPAFF. The rearrangement joins TRBV28 to TRBJ1-1; D is unclear. The CDR3 length is 13 residues. Germline V gene lookup returns CDR1 MDHEN and CDR2 SYDVKM. V shed 3 bases and J shed 10 bases, with 15 bases lying between them.

The V gene is TRBV13, the J gene TRBJ1-5; D gene ambiguous. Germline V gene data show CDR1 as PRHDT and CDR2 as FYEKMQ (reference sequence). The CDR3 length is 14 residues. V was clipped by 2 bases and J by 4 bases, with 9 bases between them. DNA of the CDR3: TGTGCCAGCAGCTTACGCGGGAATAATCAGCCCCAGCATTTT. Protein product: CASSLRGNNQPQHF.

Remarks on this clone: The same CDR3 is also encoded by other DNA sequences in this sample. The V call is TRBV19, the J call TRBJ2-7; D remains ambiguous. The CDR3 runs to 11 residues. Trimming left V 3 bases short and J 4 bases short, with 4 bases between. Germline CDR1 reads LNHDA; CDR2 reads SQIVND (reference sequence). The CDR3 loop reads CASSIGYEQYF. DNA for the CDR3: TGTGCCAGTAGTATTGGGTACGAGCAGTACTTC.

This sequence joins TRBV11-1 and TRBJ1-5; 7 nucleotides agree with TRBD1. The CDR3 has 15 amino acids. Germline CDR1 is SGHAT and CDR2 is FQDESV (reference sequence). J gave up 5 bases and V 10 bases, and 14 bases lay outside the gene matches. CDR3 amino acids: CATLGGQGGDQPQHF. The CDR3 bases are TGTGCCACTCTAGGCGGGCAGGGGGGAGATCAGCCCCAGCATTTT.

V and J are TRBV19 and TRBJ2-1; TRBD2 agrees at 9 bases. CDR1 and CDR2 from the germline V gene are LNHDA and SQIVND (reference sequence). This CDR3 has 16 residues. V dropped 1 base and J dropped 6; count of bases not matched to a gene: 7. CDR3 sequence (DNA): TGTGCCAGTAGTATAGTGAGTAGCGGGAGTGGCAATGAGCAGTTCTTC. Translated: CASSIVSSGSGNEQFF.